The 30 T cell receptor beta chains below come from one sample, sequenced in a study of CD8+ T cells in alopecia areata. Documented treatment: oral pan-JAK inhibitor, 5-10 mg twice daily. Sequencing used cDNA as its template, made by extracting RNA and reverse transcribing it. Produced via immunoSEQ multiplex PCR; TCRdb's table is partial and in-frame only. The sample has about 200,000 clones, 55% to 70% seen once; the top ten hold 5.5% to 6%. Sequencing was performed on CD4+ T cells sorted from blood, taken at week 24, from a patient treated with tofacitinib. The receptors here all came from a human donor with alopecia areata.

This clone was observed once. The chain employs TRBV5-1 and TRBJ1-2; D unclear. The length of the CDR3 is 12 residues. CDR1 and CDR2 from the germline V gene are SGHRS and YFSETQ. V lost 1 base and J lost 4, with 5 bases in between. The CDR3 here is CASSLYSYGYTF. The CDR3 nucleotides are TGCGCCAGCAGCTTGTATTCCTATGGCTACACCTTC.

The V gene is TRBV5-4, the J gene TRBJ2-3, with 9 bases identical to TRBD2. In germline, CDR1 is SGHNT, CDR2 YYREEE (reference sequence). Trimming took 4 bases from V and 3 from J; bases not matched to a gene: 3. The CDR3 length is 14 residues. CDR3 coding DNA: TGTGCCAGCAGCCTGGGACTAGCAACAGATACGCAGTATTTT. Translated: CASSLGLATDTQYF. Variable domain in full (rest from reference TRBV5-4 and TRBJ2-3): ETGVTQSPTHLIKTRGQQVTLRCSSQSGHNTVSWYQQALGQGPQFIFQYYREEENGRGNFPPRFSGLQFPNYSSELNVNALELDDSALYLCASSLGLATDTQYFGPGTRLTVL.

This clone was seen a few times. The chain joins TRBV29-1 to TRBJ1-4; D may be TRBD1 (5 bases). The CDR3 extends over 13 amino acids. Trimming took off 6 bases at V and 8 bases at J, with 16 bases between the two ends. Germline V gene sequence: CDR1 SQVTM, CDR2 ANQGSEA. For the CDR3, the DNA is TGCAGCGTCACGACAGAAAGAGACGAAAAACTGTTTTTT. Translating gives CSVTTERDEKLFF.

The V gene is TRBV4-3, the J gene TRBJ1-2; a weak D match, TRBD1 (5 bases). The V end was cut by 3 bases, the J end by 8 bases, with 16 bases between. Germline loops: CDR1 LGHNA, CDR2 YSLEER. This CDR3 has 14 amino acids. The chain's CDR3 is CASSQTRGTGGYTF. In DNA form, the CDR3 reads TGCGCCAGCAGCCAGACTAGGGGAACTGGCGGCTACACCTTC.

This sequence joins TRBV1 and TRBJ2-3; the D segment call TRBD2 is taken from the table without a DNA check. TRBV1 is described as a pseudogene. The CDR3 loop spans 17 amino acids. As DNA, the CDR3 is TGCACCAGCAGCCGATGGGACTCTATGAGCGGCACAGATACGCAGTATTTT. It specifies CTSSRWDSMSGTDTQYF.

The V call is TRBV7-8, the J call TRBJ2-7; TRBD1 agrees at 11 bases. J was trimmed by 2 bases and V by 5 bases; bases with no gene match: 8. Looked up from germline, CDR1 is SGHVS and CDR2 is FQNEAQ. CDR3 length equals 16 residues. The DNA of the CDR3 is TGTGCCAGCAGCCTTCGGCGGGACAGGGGGACCTACGAGCAGTACTTC. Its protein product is CASSLRRDRGTYEQYF.

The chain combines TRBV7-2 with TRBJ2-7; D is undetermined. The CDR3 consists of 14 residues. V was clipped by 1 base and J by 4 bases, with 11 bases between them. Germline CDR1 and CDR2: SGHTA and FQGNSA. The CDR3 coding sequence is TGTGCCAGCAGCTTAGGGCAGTACGATTACGAGCAGTACTTC. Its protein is CASSLGQYDYEQYF.

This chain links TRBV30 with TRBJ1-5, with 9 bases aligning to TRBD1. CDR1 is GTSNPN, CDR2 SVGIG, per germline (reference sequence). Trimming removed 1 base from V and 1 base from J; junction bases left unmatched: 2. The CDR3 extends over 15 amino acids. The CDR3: CAWSAGTGSNQPQHF. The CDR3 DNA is TGTGCCTGGAGTGCCGGGACAGGGAGCAATCAGCCCCAGCATTTT.

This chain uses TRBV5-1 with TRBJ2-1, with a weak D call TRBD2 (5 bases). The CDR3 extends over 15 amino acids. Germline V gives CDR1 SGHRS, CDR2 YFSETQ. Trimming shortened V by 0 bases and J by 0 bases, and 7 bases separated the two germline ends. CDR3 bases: TGCGCCAGCAGCTTGGACGGGGTCTCCTACAATGAGCAGTTCTTC. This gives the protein CASSLDGVSYNEQFF.

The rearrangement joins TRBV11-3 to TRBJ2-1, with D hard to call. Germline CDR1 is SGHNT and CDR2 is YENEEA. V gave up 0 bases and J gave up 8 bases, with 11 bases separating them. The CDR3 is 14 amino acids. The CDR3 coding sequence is TGTGCCAGCAGCTTAGATCGGTGGGGTGATGAGCAGTTCTTC. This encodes CASSLDRWGDEQFF.

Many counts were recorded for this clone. The CDR3 loop reads CASSFLLDAGGPSTDTQYF. The CDR3 bases are TGTGCCAGCAGCTTTCTCTTGGATGCGGGAGGGCCGAGCACAGATACGCAGTATTTT. The chain combines TRBV5-8 with TRBJ2-3; 9 nucleotides line up with TRBD2. The CDR3 spans 19 residues. Germline V gene lookup returns CDR1 SGHTS and CDR2 YDEGEE. Unmatched junction bases numbered 13, after V lost 2 bases and J lost 0 bases.

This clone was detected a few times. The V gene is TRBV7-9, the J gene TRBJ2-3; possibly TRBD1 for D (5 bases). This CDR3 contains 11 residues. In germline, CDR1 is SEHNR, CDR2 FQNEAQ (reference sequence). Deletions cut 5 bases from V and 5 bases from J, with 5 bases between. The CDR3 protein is CASSQGDTQYF. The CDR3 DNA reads TGTGCCAGCAGCCAGGGAGATACGCAGTATTTT.

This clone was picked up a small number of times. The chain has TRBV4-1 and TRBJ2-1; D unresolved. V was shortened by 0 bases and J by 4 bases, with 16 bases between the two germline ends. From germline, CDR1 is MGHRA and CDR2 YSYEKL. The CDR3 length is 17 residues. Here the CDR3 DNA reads TGCGCCAGCAGCCAAGACCCCCCGAGGCTTCAATACAATGAGCAGTTCTTC. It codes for CASSQDPPRLQYNEQFF.

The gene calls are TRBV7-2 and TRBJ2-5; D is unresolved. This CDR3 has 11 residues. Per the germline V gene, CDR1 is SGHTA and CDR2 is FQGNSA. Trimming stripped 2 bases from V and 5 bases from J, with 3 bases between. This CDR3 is CASSLSETQYF. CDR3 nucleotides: TGTGCCAGCAGCTTATCCGAGACCCAGTACTTC.

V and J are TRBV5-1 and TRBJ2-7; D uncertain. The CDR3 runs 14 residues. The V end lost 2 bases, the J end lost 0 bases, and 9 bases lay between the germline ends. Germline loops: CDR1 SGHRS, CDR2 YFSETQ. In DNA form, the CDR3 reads TGCGCCAGCAGCTTCTCCGACTCCTCCTACGAGCAGTACTTC. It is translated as CASSFSDSSYEQYF.

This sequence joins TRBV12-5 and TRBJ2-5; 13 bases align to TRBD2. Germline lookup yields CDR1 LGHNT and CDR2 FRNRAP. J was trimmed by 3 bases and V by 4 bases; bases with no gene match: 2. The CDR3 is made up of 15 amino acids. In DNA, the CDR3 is TGTGCTAGTGGTTACGGGACTAGCGGGGAAGAGACCCAGTACTTC. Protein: CASGYGTSGEETQYF.

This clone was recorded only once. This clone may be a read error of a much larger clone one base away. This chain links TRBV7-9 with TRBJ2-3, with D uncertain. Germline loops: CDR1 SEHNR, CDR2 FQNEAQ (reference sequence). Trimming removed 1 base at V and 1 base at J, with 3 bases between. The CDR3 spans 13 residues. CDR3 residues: CASSLGGTDTQYF. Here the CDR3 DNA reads TGTGCCAGCAGCTTAGGTGGCACAGATACGCAGTATTTT.

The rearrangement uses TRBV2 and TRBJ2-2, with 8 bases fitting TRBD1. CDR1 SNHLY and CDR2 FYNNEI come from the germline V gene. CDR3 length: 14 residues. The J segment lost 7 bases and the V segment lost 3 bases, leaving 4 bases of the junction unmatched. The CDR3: CASSDDRGIGELFF. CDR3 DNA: TGTGCCAGCAGTGACGACAGGGGAATCGGGGAGCTGTTTTTT. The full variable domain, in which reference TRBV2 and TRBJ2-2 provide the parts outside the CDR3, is EPEVTQTPSHQVTQMGQEVILRCVPISNHLYFYWYRQILGQKVEFLVSFYNNEISEKSEIFDDQFSVERPDGSNFTLKIRSTKLEDSAMYFCASSDDRGIGELFFGEGSRLTVL.

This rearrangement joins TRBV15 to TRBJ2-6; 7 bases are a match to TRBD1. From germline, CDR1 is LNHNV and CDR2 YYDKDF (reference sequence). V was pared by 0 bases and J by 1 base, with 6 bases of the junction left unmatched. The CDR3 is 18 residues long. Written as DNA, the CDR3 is TGTGCCACCAGCAGAGACCGGGACAGTAGATCTGGGGCCAACGTCCTGACTTTC. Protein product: CATSRDRDSRSGANVLTF.

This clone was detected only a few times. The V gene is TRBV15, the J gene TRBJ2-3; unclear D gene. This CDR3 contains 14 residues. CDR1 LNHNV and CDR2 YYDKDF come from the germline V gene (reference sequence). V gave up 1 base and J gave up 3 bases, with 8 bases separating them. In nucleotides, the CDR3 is TGTGCCACCAGCAGAGGCTCCGGAACAGATACGCAGTATTTT. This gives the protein CATSRGSGTDTQYF.

The CDR3: CASSLLGAVTRPGELFF. DNA of the CDR3: TGTGCCAGCAGCCTCCTGGGGGCGGTCACTAGGCCCGGGGAGCTGTTTTTT. The chain is built from TRBV7-3 and TRBJ2-2; possibly TRBD1 for D (6 bases). Trimming pared 5 bases from V and 6 bases from J, leaving 22 bases between. CDR1 and CDR2 from the germline V gene are SGHTA and FQGTGA. The CDR3 covers 17 residues. Full variable domain (missing parts from reference TRBV7-3 and TRBJ2-2): GAGVSQTPSNKVTEKGKYVELRCDPISGHTALYWYRQSLGQGPEFLIYFQGTGAADDSGLPNDRFFAVRPEGSVSTLKIQRTERGDSAVYLCASSLLGAVTRPGELFFGEGSRLTVL.

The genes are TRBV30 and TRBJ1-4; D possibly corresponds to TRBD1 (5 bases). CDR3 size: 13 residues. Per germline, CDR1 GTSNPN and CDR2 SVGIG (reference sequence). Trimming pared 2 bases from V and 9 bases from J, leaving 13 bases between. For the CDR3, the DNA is TGTGCCTGGAGTAGTGGGCCAGGGAAAAAACTGTTTTTT. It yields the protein CAWSSGPGKKLFF.

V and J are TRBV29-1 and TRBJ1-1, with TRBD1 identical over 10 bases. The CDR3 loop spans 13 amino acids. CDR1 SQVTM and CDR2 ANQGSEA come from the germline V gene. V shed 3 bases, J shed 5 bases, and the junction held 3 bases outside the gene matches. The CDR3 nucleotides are TGCAGCGTTGACTGGACAGGGGGGACTGAAGCTTTCTTT. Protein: CSVDWTGGTEAFF. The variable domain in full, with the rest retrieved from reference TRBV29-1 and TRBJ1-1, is SAVISQKPSRDICQRGTSLTIQCQVDSQVTMMFWYRQQPGQSLTLIATANQGSEATYESGFVIDKFPISRPNLTFSTLTVSNMSPEDSSIYLCSVDWTGGTEAFFGQGTRLTVV.

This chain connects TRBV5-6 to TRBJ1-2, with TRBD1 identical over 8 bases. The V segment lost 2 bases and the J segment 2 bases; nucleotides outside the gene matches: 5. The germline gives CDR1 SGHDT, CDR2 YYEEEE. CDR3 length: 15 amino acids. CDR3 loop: CASSFWDRQNYGYTF. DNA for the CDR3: TGTGCCAGCAGCTTTTGGGACAGGCAAAACTATGGCTACACCTTC.

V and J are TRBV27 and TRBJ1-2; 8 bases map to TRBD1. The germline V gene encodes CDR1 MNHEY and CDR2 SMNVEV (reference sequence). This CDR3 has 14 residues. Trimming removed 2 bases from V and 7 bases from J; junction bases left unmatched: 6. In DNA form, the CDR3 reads TGTGCCAGCAGTTTACATCGGCAGGGGGCTGGCTACACCTTC. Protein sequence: CASSLHRQGAGYTF.

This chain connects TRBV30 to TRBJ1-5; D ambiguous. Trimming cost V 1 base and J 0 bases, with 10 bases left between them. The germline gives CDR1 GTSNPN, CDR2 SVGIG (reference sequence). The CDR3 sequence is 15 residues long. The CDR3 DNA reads TGTGCCTGGAGTGGGCAGTTGGGTAGCAATCAGCCCCAGCATTTT. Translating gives CAWSGQLGSNQPQHF. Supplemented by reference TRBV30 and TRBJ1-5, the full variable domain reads SQTIHQWPATLVQPVGSPLSLECTVEGTSNPNLYWYRQAAGRGLQLLFYSVGIGQISSEVPQNLSASRPQDRQFILSSKKLLLSDSGFYLCAWSGQLGSNQPQHFGDGTRLSIL.

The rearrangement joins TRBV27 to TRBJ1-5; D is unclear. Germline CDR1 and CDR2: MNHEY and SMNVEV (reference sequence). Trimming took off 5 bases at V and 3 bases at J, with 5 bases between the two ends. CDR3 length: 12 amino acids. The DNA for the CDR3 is TGTGCCAGCAGTCCGCTCAATCAGCCCCAGCATTTT. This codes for CASSPLNQPQHF.

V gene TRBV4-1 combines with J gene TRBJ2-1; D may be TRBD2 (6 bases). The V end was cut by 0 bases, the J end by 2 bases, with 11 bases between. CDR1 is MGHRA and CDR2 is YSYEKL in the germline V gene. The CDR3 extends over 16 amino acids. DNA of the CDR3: TGCGCCAGCAGCCAAGATGGAGGGGTCACCTACAATGAGCAGTTCTTC. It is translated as CASSQDGGVTYNEQFF.

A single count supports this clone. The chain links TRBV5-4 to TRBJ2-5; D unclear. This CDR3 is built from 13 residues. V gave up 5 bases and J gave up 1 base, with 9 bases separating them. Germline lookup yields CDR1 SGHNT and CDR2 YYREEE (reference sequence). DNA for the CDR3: TGTGCCAGCAGACAATCATCCCAAGAGACCCAGTACTTC. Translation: CASRQSSQETQYF.

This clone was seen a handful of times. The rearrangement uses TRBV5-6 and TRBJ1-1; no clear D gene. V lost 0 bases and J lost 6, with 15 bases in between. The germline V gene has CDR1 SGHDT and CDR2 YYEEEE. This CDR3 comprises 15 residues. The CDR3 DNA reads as TGTGCCAGCAGCTTGGGTTCGGCGGGGAGGCCTGAAGCTTTCTTT. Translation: CASSLGSAGRPEAFF. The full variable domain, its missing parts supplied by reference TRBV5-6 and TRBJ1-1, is DAGVTQSPTHLIKTRGQQVTLRCSPKSGHDTVSWYQQALGQGPQFIFQYYEEEERQRGNFPDRFSGHQFPNYSSELNVNALLLGDSALYLCASSLGSAGRPEAFFGQGTRLTVV.